This T cell receptor (beta chain) was captured in a study of identical twins. Study-level findings and limits: Beta out-of-frame twin sharing showed a weaker excess.

V gave up 2 bases and J gave up 7 bases; unmatched junction bases: 7. This CDR3 has 15 residues. CDR1 and CDR2 from the germline V gene are SGHAT and FQNNGV. TCRdb itself ran the 5' RACE reads through MiXCR, one entry per CDR3 protein. The repertoire holds more than 250,000 distinct CDR3 sequences, with under 9.5% as singletons. Concerning this clonotype itself: The antigen remains unidentified.

These sequences were also reported in another study, on yellow fever vaccine responses in identical twins.

The sequencing input was memory (CD45RO+) T cells sorted from blood. J is TRBJ2-2 and V is TRBV11-2; 7 nucleotides line up with TRBD1. This clonotype originated in a woman under 30 in good health. CDR3 protein: CASSLSGTAIGELFF. In DNA form, the CDR3 reads TGTGCCAGCAGCTTATCCGGGACAGCGATCGGGGAGCTGTTTTTT.